The clone carrying this T cell receptor (beta chain) was seen only a few times. What it recognizes is unknown. Time point described: patch test 1, 2 weeks after DPC sensitization. The treatment is: therapeutic diphenylcyclopropenone sensitization with weekly scalp DPC. Patients had alopecia, were aged 18 to 70, and were not pregnant. This record belongs to a study of human T cells and chemical hapten exposure. For the study at large: Patients had diphenylcyclopropenone applied to the scalp weekly throughout the approximately 25-week study. Overall study findings and caveats: Significantly more large CDR3 similarity clusters were formed by expanded TCRs than by controls. Correlating positively with patch test score were the PT1 expanded TCR counts.

Each CDR3 protein gets one entry after TCRdb re-called the RACE reads with MiXCR. The sample holds roughly 200,000 distinct CDR3 sequences, approximately 20% seen once. The V end lost 2 bases, the J end lost 0 bases, and 12 bases lay between the germline ends. Germline V lookup: CDR1 SGHRS, CDR2 YFSETQ. The CDR3 consists of 16 residues. V and J are TRBV5-1 and TRBJ2-4; tentatively, D is TRBD2 (6 bases). Specimen: whole blood, collected in connection with sensitization to the hapten diphenylcyclopropenone (DPC). The receptor comes from a woman in her fifties or sixties with alopecia areata. Some clones in this sample may be carry-over from other donors' samples. Written as DNA, the CDR3 is TGCGCCAGCAGCTTTCGCGGGGAGCTAGCCAAAAACATTCAGTACTTC. Amino acid sequence: CASSFRGELAKNIQYF.